Sequencing of this T cell receptor beta chain was carried out in a study of cytomegalovirus exposure and HLA in healthy donors. The CDR3 sequence is 17 residues long. V was shortened by 4 bases and J by 0 bases, with 16 bases between the two germline ends. The germline V gene has CDR1 KGHSH and CDR2 LQKENI. Whole-study findings and limits: A cluster of highly shared sequence variants was likely a sequencing artifact. In most subjects, TCR beta sequences reportedly gave accurate predictions of HLA-A and HLA-B alleles.

This clone was recorded only once. Its antigen is unknown. This PCR relied on a set of 60 Vbeta primers and 13 Jbeta primers. Produced via immunoSEQ multiplex PCR; TCRdb's table is partial and in-frame only. The sample yields approximately 200,000 clones, approximately 80% seen once. Sequences were obtained from PBMCs. The chain is built from TRBV18 and TRBJ1-3, with D perhaps matching TRBD1 (6 bases). The sequence derives from a girl under 18 in good health and CMV-seronegative. The CDR3, as DNA: TGTGCCAGCTCACTAACTACCCGGACAGCCTCTGGAAACACCATATATTTT. Its translation: CASSLTTRTASGNTIYF.